This TCR beta chain was obtained from a study of blood T cell repertoires in COVID-19. At the level of the study: Sites across the United States, Italy and Spain contributed samples from acute and convalescent COVID-19. PBMCs, B-cell-depleted T cells, or T cells were the source of the cDNA or gDNA that made up the material.

Produced via immunoSEQ multiplex PCR; TCRdb's table is partial and in-frame only. The sample lists around 300,000 clones; approximately 90% were seen once. V lost 0 bases, J lost 6 bases, and 8 bases stayed unmatched. The CDR3 spans 14 residues. The germline V gene encodes CDR1 GTSNPN and CDR2 SVGIG (reference sequence). This chain links TRBV30 with TRBJ2-7; 7 nucleotides line up with TRBD2. This TCR came from a woman in her thirties with COVID-19, enrolled during active disease. Sequencing was carried out using peripheral blood. The CDR3 coding sequence is TGTGCCTGGAGTGTACTTCGGGGGGTAGGCGAGCAGTACTTC. This gives the protein CAWSVLRGVGEQYF.